This note documents a single TCR beta chain sequence. Germline V CDR1 and CDR2: SGHDT, YYEEEE. V was pared by 3 bases and J by 6 bases, with 17 bases between. The CDR3 contains 15 residues. The TCRbeta library incorporated unique molecular identifiers. MiXCR, applied by TCRdb to the PCR reads, yields one record per CDR3 protein. Of approximately 240,000 distinct CDR3 sequences in the sample, around 9.6% were seen once. This record comes from a study of T-cell reconstitution after alpha-beta-depleted transplantation in children. This clonotype originated in a human donor who donated a stem cell graft to a child with acute lymphoblastic leukemia. The chain has TRBV5-6 and TRBJ2-3; possible D gene TRBD2, 6 bases. This specimen was PBMCs from the stem cell graft donor, taken from the stem cell graft. CDR3 protein: CASSSGRLEGDTQYF. CDR3 nucleotides: TGTGCCAGCAGCTCCGGGAGACTAGAGGGGGATACGCAGTATTTT.